This T cell receptor (beta chain) appears in the sequencing data of a study of blood T cells in healthy people across ages. Regarding the study as a whole: Percentage of naive T cells showed a strong correlation with TCR beta diversity. Unsorted PBMCs ruled out conclusive naive versus antigen-experienced comparison. The study regarded diversity estimates from one million T cells as underestimates.

Comments on this clonotype: Its antigen is currently unknown.

Then a second PCR, running roughly 7 to 11 cycles, was carried out with a sample-barcoded 5' primer and a J-beta primer mix. TCRdb independently ran MiXCR on the 5' RACE reads; one entry per CDR3 protein. This table holds hundreds of thousands of distinct CDR3 sequences, under 45% found once. Collection of 7.5 to 10 milliliters of peripheral blood was performed for each donor. This TCR came from a man aged 55 to 70 in good health. The sample taken for sequencing was blood.

This CDR3 reads CASSLEVSRNSPLHF. The CDR3 region has the DNA TGTGCCAGCAGCTTGGAGGTCAGCCGAAATTCACCCCTCCACTTT. The chain recombines TRBV5-5 with TRBJ1-6; D not resolved. The germline V gene has CDR1 SGHKS and CDR2 YYEKEE (reference sequence). Trimming cost V 0 bases and J 7 bases, with 11 bases left between them. This CDR3 has 15 residues.